The 26 T cell receptor beta chains given below trace back to one sample, sequenced in a study of cytomegalovirus exposure and HLA in healthy donors. 60 Vbeta and 13 Jbeta primers were used in PCR. This table comes from immunoSEQ multiplex PCR, and its TCRdb copy is limited to in-frame clones, with some not included. The sample shows about 110,000 clones, 55% to 85% of them seen only once. The sequenced material came from PBMCs. These TCRs come from a man in his thirties or forties in good health and CMV-seronegative.

The CDR3 DNA reads as TGTGCCAGCAGTTCCAGCCTAGCGGGCTCCTACAATGAGCAGTTCTTC. Its translation is CASSSSLAGSYNEQFF. The chain is built from TRBV6-6 and TRBJ2-1; 8 bases match TRBD2. The J segment lost 0 bases and the V segment lost 4 bases, leaving 5 bases of the junction unmatched. Per the germline V gene, CDR1 is MNHNY and CDR2 is SVGAGI (reference sequence). This CDR3 has 16 amino acids.

This clone was observed a handful of times. The chain links TRBV13 to TRBJ2-3; TRBD2 aligns across 9 bases. The CDR3 sequence is 14 residues long. Germline CDR1 and CDR2: PRHDT and FYEKMQ (reference sequence). V shed 3 bases, J shed 4 bases, and the junction held 2 bases outside the gene matches. In nucleotides, the CDR3 is TGTGCCAGCAGCTTCGGACTAGCGCCAGATACGCAGTATTTT. Its translation is CASSFGLAPDTQYF. Based on the CDR3 plus reference TRBV13 and TRBJ2-3, the full variable domain is AAGVIQSPRHLIKEKRETATLKCYPIPRHDTVYWYQQGPGQDPQFLISFYEKMQSDKGSIPDRFSAQQFSDYHSELNMSSLELGDSALYFCASSFGLAPDTQYFGPGTRLTVL.

This rearrangement joins TRBV5-1 to TRBJ2-1; 8 nucleotides align to TRBD1. CDR1 is SGHRS, CDR2 YFSETQ, per germline. With V trimmed by 1 base and J by 4 bases, 7 bases remained unmatched. The CDR3 has 16 amino acids. The CDR3 protein is CASSLSRGTGYNEQFF. For the CDR3, the DNA is TGCGCCAGCAGCTTGAGCCGCGGGACAGGATACAATGAGCAGTTCTTC.

This clone was observed a few times. The chain has TRBV9 and TRBJ2-2; 7 bases map to TRBD1. Per the germline V gene, CDR1 is SGDLS and CDR2 is YYNGEE. Unmatched junction bases numbered 8, after V lost 6 bases and J lost 3 bases. The CDR3 covers 15 residues. CDR3 DNA: TGTGCCAGCACCCTCCGGGACAGATACACCGGGGAGCTGTTTTTT. Amino acids: CASTLRDRYTGELFF.

The chain joins TRBV5-4 to TRBJ2-7; TRBD1 agrees at 7 bases. CDR3 size: 15 residues. J lost 5 bases, V lost 4 bases, and 12 bases had no gene match. Germline CDR1 SGHNT, CDR2 YYREEE (reference sequence). The CDR3 protein is CASSPPGQTVHEQYF. The DNA for the CDR3 is TGTGCCAGCAGCCCCCCGGGACAGACAGTCCACGAGCAGTACTTC.

The count of this clone is one. This chain uses TRBV10-2 with TRBJ1-2; 9 positions match TRBD1. The V and J ends lost 6 bases and 8 bases, in that order; junction bases with no gene match: 10. This CDR3 has 14 residues. From germline, CDR1 is WSHSY and CDR2 SAAADI. CDR3 region: CASRNGTGLLGYTF. Written as DNA, the CDR3 is TGCGCCAGCAGAAACGGGACAGGGCTACTGGGCTACACCTTC.

This chain connects TRBV6-5 to TRBJ2-3; 8 bases fit TRBD1. V trimming: 6 bases; J trimming: 6 bases; junction bases outside the gene matches: 8. CDR1 and CDR2 from the germline V gene are MNHEY and SVGAGI. The CDR3 has 14 amino acids. The CDR3 sequence: CASSSRDRTDTQYF. The CDR3 DNA is TGTGCCAGCAGCTCCCGGGACAGGACGGATACGCAGTATTTT.

This rearrangement joins TRBV19 to TRBJ2-1; 9 positions agree with TRBD2. The CDR3 consists of 14 residues. Germline values: CDR1 LNHDA, CDR2 SQIVND (reference sequence). V shed 9 bases, J shed 4 bases, and the junction held 7 bases outside the gene matches. CDR3 sequence: CARRTSGRYNEQFF. The DNA of the CDR3 is TGTGCCAGGAGAACTAGCGGGCGATACAATGAGCAGTTCTTC.

The chain has TRBV7-9 and TRBJ2-2; 7 nucleotides match TRBD2. CDR1 is SEHNR and CDR2 is FQNEAQ in the germline V gene (reference sequence). V gave up 5 bases and J gave up 4 bases; unmatched junction bases: 13. The CDR3 has 17 residues. CDR3 sequence (DNA): TGTGCCAGCAGCCGAGGACTAGAGTGGGGGTCCACCGGGGAGCTGTTTTTT. Its protein is CASSRGLEWGSTGELFF.

The rearrangement joins TRBV5-1 to TRBJ2-7; 7 nucleotides agree with TRBD1. CDR3 length: 16 amino acids. The V gene end was trimmed by 4 bases and the J gene end by 2 bases; junction bases not matched to a gene: 12. CDR1 SGHRS and CDR2 YFSETQ come from the germline V gene. The CDR3 coding sequence is TGCGCCAGCAGCCTGATGCCGGACAGGTCAGCCTACGAGCAGTACTTC. Encoded protein: CASSLMPDRSAYEQYF.

This clone was seen a few times. The rearrangement uses TRBV7-8 and TRBJ1-1; D call uncertain. V was shortened by 1 base and J by 5 bases, with 14 bases between the two germline ends. Germline-derived CDR1 and CDR2 are SGHVS and FQNEAQ. The CDR3 has 15 residues. The CDR3 loop is CASSLVAADGTEAFF. The CDR3 DNA follows: TGTGCCAGCAGCTTAGTTGCGGCCGACGGGACTGAAGCTTTCTTT. The full variable domain, completed using reference TRBV7-8 and TRBJ1-1, is GAGVSQSPRYKVAKRGQDVALRCDPISGHVSLFWYQQALGQGPEFLTYFQNEAQLDKSGLPSDRFFAERPEGSVSTLKIQRTQQEDSAVYLCASSLVAADGTEAFFGQGTRLTVV.

The rearrangement links TRBV6-1 to TRBJ1-2, with D possibly matching TRBD1 (6 bases). Germline V gene data show CDR1 as MNHNS and CDR2 as SASEGT. Trimming cost V 0 bases and J 1 base, with 15 bases left between them. The CDR3 spans 17 residues. CDR3 protein: CASSEAVRQALNYGYTF. Written as DNA, the CDR3 is TGTGCCAGCAGTGAAGCGGTTCGACAGGCTCTTAACTATGGCTACACCTTC.

The V gene is TRBV9, the J gene TRBJ1-3; D not certain. The CDR3 sequence is 14 residues long. Deletions cut 0 bases from V and 4 bases from J, with 8 bases between. The germline V gene has CDR1 SGDLS and CDR2 YYNGEE. The CDR3 here is CASSVESGGNTIYF. CDR3 nucleotides: TGTGCCAGCAGCGTAGAGTCGGGGGGAAACACCATATATTTT.

This clone was counted once. The chain combines TRBV5-8 with TRBJ2-7, with TRBD1 identical over 8 bases. Trimming took 0 bases from V and 6 from J; bases not matched to a gene: 2. CDR3 size: 13 residues. Germline V CDR1 and CDR2: SGHTS, YDEGEE. DNA of the CDR3: TGTGCCAGCAGCTTGGCACAGGGGGTCGAGCAGTACTTC. Translating gives CASSLAQGVEQYF.

This clone turned up a few times. The CDR3 DNA reads TGTGCCAGCAGTGACATCCCAGAAAGCACAGATACGCAGTATTTT. Encoded protein: CASSDIPESTDTQYF. The chain uses TRBV6-4 and TRBJ2-3; D remains unclear. The germline gives CDR1 MRHNA, CDR2 SNTAGT. Trimming removed 2 bases at V and 0 bases at J, with 9 bases between. CDR3 length: 15 residues.

The V and J genes are TRBV20-1 and TRBJ2-5; a possible D gene is TRBD1 (5 bases). This CDR3 comprises 11 residues. Trimming took 4 bases from V and 5 from J, leaving 8 bases between them. Germline V lookup: CDR1 DFQATT, CDR2 SNEGSKA (reference sequence). The CDR3 DNA follows: TGCAGTGCTAAGGGGATGGAGACCCAGTACTTC. It encodes CSAKGMETQYF.

There are a few counts of this clone. The CDR3 nucleotides read TGTGCCAGCAGTTCTCCGGGACAGGGGGCGTTCGAGACCCAGTACTTC. Protein: CASSSPGQGAFETQYF. The chain links TRBV28 to TRBJ2-5; 12 bases map to TRBD1. From germline, CDR1 is MDHEN and CDR2 SYDVKM. V shed 4 bases and J 5 bases; nucleotides not matched to a gene: 8. The CDR3 totals 16 residues.

Turning to this clone: This sample also contains other DNA sequences that code for the same CDR3. This sequence joins TRBV19 and TRBJ2-3; TRBD2 agrees at 14 bases. This CDR3 is built from 14 residues. Trimming cost V 9 bases and J 3 bases; bases outside gene matches: 2. Germline-derived CDR1 and CDR2 are LNHDA and SQIVND (reference sequence). The CDR3 sequence: CASRTSGRTDTQYF. CDR3 DNA sequence: TGTGCCAGCAGGACTAGCGGGAGGACAGATACGCAGTATTTT.

The CDR3 protein is CASSFAAGISTGELFF. CDR3 coding DNA: TGTGCCAGCAGTTTCGCCGCCGGGATAAGCACCGGGGAGCTGTTTTTT. The chain employs TRBV27 and TRBJ2-2; possibly TRBD2 for D (5 bases). Trimming took 3 bases from V and 4 from J, leaving 15 bases between them. The CDR3 runs to 16 residues. Germline assignment: CDR1 MNHEY and CDR2 SMNVEV (reference sequence).

The chain joins TRBV18 to TRBJ1-4, with 9 bases that match TRBD1. CDR3 length: 16 amino acids. The germline CDR1 and CDR2 sequences are KGHSH and LQKENI. J was trimmed by 10 bases and V by 3 bases; bases with no gene match: 12. The CDR3 nucleotides are TGTGCCAGCTCACCGAGAGAACAGGGGGCCTCGGTAAAACTGTTTTTT. Protein sequence: CASSPREQGASVKLFF.

This clone was recorded many times. The genes are TRBV6-6 and TRBJ2-5, with 10 bases identical to TRBD2. Per the germline V gene, CDR1 is MNHNY and CDR2 is SVGAGI (reference sequence). After removal of 2 bases from V and 4 bases from J, the junction contained 4 bases not matched to a gene. This CDR3 has 15 residues. CDR3 DNA sequence: TGTGCCAGCAGTTACCCTAGCGGGAGCGGAGAGACCCAGTACTTC. This translates into CASSYPSGSGETQYF.

This chain uses TRBV6-4 with TRBJ2-1; 7 nucleotides align to TRBD2. The V segment lost 4 bases and the J segment 5 bases; nucleotides outside the gene matches: 2. Germline CDR1 MRHNA, CDR2 SNTAGT. This CDR3 region has 13 residues. DNA for the CDR3: TGTGCCAGCAGTGGCGGGAGAAACAATGAGCAGTTCTTC. Amino acid sequence: CASSGGRNNEQFF.

The CDR3: CASSVAVGGYTF. In nucleotides, the CDR3 is TGTGCCAGCAGCGTAGCTGTCGGGGGCTACACCTTC. V and J are TRBV9 and TRBJ1-2; the D is unclear. Trimming took 0 bases from V and 8 from J, leaving 8 bases between them. This CDR3 spans 12 amino acids. CDR1 SGDLS and CDR2 YYNGEE come from the germline V gene.

The chain couples TRBV2 to TRBJ2-5, with 9 bases lining up with TRBD1. The CDR3 loop spans 14 amino acids. The germline V gene encodes CDR1 SNHLY and CDR2 FYNNEI. The J segment lost 5 bases and the V segment lost 5 bases, leaving 6 bases of the junction unmatched. The CDR3 loop is CASSRTGGGETQYF. The CDR3 bases are TGTGCCAGCAGTCGAACAGGGGGCGGGGAGACCCAGTACTTC.

The chain carries TRBV6-1 and TRBJ1-2; 9 bases match TRBD1. CDR1 MNHNS and CDR2 SASEGT come from the germline V gene. The CDR3 sequence is 15 residues long. The J segment lost 5 bases and the V segment lost 4 bases, leaving 8 bases of the junction unmatched. CDR3 loop: CASSAPDRGKYGYTF. CDR3 nucleotides: TGTGCCAGCAGTGCTCCCGACAGGGGGAAGTATGGCTACACCTTC.

CDR3 in DNA: TGTGCCAGCAGCTTAGTGGAGGGCCGGGGCAATCAGCCCCAGCATTTT. Translating it yields CASSLVEGRGNQPQHF. V is TRBV7-8 and J is TRBJ1-5; D call uncertain. The V and J ends lost 1 base and 2 bases respectively, with 12 bases between them. CDR1 and CDR2 from the germline V gene are SGHVS and FQNEAQ. This CDR3 contains 16 residues.